Listed below are T cell receptor beta chains from one sample, sequenced in a study of CD8+CD57+ T cells in acquired aplastic anemia. Using its own MiXCR run on the reads, TCRdb lists one record per CDR3 protein. The sample consists of approximately 470,000 distinct CDR3 sequences, more than 25% of them appearing once. Sequenced material: sorted CD4+, CD8+, or CD8+CD57+ T cells (not recorded which) from PBMCs. The receptors shown here come from a human donor with aplastic anemia. The conserved cysteine and the conserved F or W are not part of the CDR3 here.

j_call cdr3_length v_call cdr3_aa
TRBJ1-1 9 TRBV29-1 SAGQGTEAF
TRBJ1-6 12 TRBV19 ASRSGQERSPLH
TRBJ1-3 13 TRBV30 ATPHLFSSGNTIY
TRBJ2-1 10 TRBV15 ATRGTVNEQF
TRBJ2-7 14 TRBV11-2 ASSVDGGRLSYEQY
TRBJ2-7 11 TRBV5-5 ASSLATGNEQY
TRBJ1-1 11 TRBV30 AWSTTGVTEAF
TRBJ1-6 12 TRBV7-8 ASSLWQTNSPLH
TRBJ2-5 15 TRBV5-8 ASSLALLAGGLETQY
TRBJ1-5 14 TRBV15 ATSSWSGNSNQPQH
TRBJ1-6 12 TRBV5-6 ASSTTGGPSPLH
TRBJ1-3 15 TRBV15 ATSTPTAAKGGNTIY
TRBJ1-2 8 TRBV29-1 SVRDSGNT
TRBJ2-3 12 TRBV6-1 ASREGSSTDTQY
TRBJ2-7 13 TRBV12-5 ASGLVPGYVREQY
TRBJ2-3 12 TRBV2 ASSGRGGPDTQY
TRBJ1-2 12 TRBV5-1 ASSLVADNYGYT
TRBJ2-3 12 TRBV5-1 ASSLAVSTDTQY
TRBJ1-6 11 TRBV6-2/TRBV6-3 ASSNTGNSPLR
TRBJ1-2 14 TRBV7-8 ASSQRATHQDYGYT
TRBJ1-4 13 TRBV3-1 ASSQDPRGNEKLF
TRBJ1-2 15 TRBV7-9 ASSPRGMWSQNYGYT
TRBJ2-3 11 TRBV20-1 SGASGGPDTQY
TRBJ2-1 8 TRBV7-6 ASSFAGQF
TRBJ2-7 14 TRBV5-6 ASSLRRDAIFYEQY
TRBJ1-1 13 TRBV7-2 ASSLQPGSGAEAF
TRBJ1-1 14 TRBV9 ASSDGNRAGNTEAF
TRBJ1-4 13 TRBV2 ASSEAGTANEKLF
TRBJ2-1 15 TRBV11-2 ASSLVPGGVGGNEQF
TRBJ2-5 10 TRBV2 ASSEKEETQY
TRBJ2-5 13 TRBV15 ATSRSLTGGETQY